This TCR beta chain was sequenced during a study of shared clonotypes between healthy human individuals (dated by TCRdb to about 2020). For the study in its entirety: A few men and a couple of women, aged 18 to 49 years, made up the cohort. Per donor, three plates each were used for CD4 naive and CD4 memory, two for CD8 naive, and one for CD8 memory. To estimate repertoire size and how much clonotypes are shared between individuals, the study performed deep sequencing of blood TCR repertoires from a few healthy adults. To increase sequencing depth and limit assay-specific biases, TCR repertoire library preparation and sequencing were carried out by different laboratories using diverse techniques. Each donor's leukapheresis produced roughly between roughly 0.94 and 9.5 billion PBMCs. The research as a whole found: Sampling was restricted to blood, and TCR repertoires in tissue are likely to differ from TCR repertoires in blood. Pairwise subsampling indicated that sequencing depth was expected to affect the degree of clonotype sharing among donors. Larger estimated clonotype richness was generally found for naive subsets than for memory subsets. The small number of donors limited the genetic and exposure-history diversity represented. Incomplete sequencing was indicated by rarefaction of sorted-subset datasets, despite the large sequencing depth. Compared with non-shared clonotypes, the clonotypes found in all four sorted-subset donors had higher generation probabilities. Sharing across a handful of donors was observed for about 5% of naive CD4, about 4% of naive CD8, over 2% of memory CD4, and around 0.44% of memory CD8 clonotypes.

Of note for this clone: Its antigen is still unknown. Base qualities are not provided; no much larger clone lies one nucleotide away.

Healthy HIV-negative adults with no recently reported acute infections or vaccinations were included as donors. Only Caucasian adults living in Nashville, Tennessee, USA were represented among the donors. Magnetic negative selection was used to enrich CD4+ T cells, after which naive cells were positively selected on CD45RA and the negative fraction became the memory subset. Blood was collected by leukapheresis, and PBMCs were isolated by Ficoll-Histopaque density gradient centrifugation and then cryopreserved in liquid nitrogen vapor phase. Analytical flow cytometry was used to check the purity and quantity of every magnetically sorted T cell population. From each sorted fraction, genomic DNA was isolated and quantified by UV absorbance on a Nanodrop 2000c. TCR CDR3 regions were amplified from genomic DNA by multiplex PCR using the deep immunoSEQ assay. Extracted genomic DNA from each cell subset was spread evenly across all wells of several immunoSEQ 96-well plates, with each plate serving as a replicate. For sorted subsets, each replicate PCR was loaded with about 200 ng genomic DNA, equivalent to approximately 33,000 T cell genomes. Purified libraries were quantified with a Qubit 3.0 fluorometer, sized on a Bioanalyzer 2100, and re-quantified with the KAPA Library Quantification kit. A separate single-read 150-cycle Illumina NextSeq 550 flow cell was used to sequence each immunoSEQ 96-well plate. As for how the authors treated the data: Because the immunoSEQ output included only junctional sequences and no quality scores, the filtering could not be the same as the filtering used for full-length reads. Sequences were annotated with PyIR, a Python wrapper for IgBLAST v1.9, using IMGT germline references to assign V/J genes and CDR3. Reads were filtered out if the reads had weak V/J assignments (E-value above 1e-6), no CDR3, stop codons, out-of-frame junctions, or ambiguous translated residues. V3J clonotypes were defined by identical inferred V gene, J gene, and CDR3 amino acid sequence. Percentage overlap between repertoires was calculated by dividing the number of shared unique clonotypes by the size of the smaller repertoire. RTK rarefaction, the Chao1 estimator, and Recon v2.1 estimates of unobserved clonotypes were used to assess repertoire richness. For all TCRbeta clonotypes obtained by the gDNA method from a few donors, generation probabilities were computed with OLGA. Sourced from immuneACCESS, this table was stored by TCRdb with only in-frame sequences that have V and J called. A share of the clones is absent; for the studies checked, an unresolved V gene accounts for under half, and the remainder has no known explanation. V and J calls and clone size are given by that table; D and trimming were obtained from the DNA. This sample comprises roughly 1,000,000 clones, around three quarters of them detected only once. Under 0.65% of the sample is taken by the ten largest.

The cysteine opens and the phenylalanine closes a CDR3 of 17 amino acids. Left in the record is the CDR3 DNA by itself, 51 bases read in frame from the first base. V is trimmed back by 6 bases and J by 4 bases, and the junction contains 10 bases that no gene match accounts for. The germline V gene provides CDR1 MDHEN and CDR2 SYDVKM. The chain joins TRBV28 to TRBJ2-2; TRBD1 lines up with 11 middle nucleotides. The material sequenced was memory CD4+ T cells from PBMCs. In the paper's terms, the cell subset or site label means: CD45RA-negative fraction. This clonotype was sampled from a man younger than 30 in good health. Some clones in this sample may be carry-over from other donors' samples. The base sequence is TGTGCCAGCAGCCCGCGTGAGGGACAGGGGGTCACCGGGGAGCTGTTTTTT. It specifies CASSPREGQGVTGELFF.